The entry below gives a single T cell receptor beta chain sequence along with its context. This table comes from immunoSEQ multiplex PCR, and its TCRdb copy is limited to in-frame clones, with some not included. The table lists about 130,000 clones, about nine tenths of them singletons. The CDR3 length is 13 residues. Germline V lookup: CDR1 MNHEY, CDR2 SMNVEV (reference sequence). The V gene end was trimmed by 6 bases and the J gene end by 1 base; junction bases not matched to a gene: 2. The source of the sample is a study of blood T cell repertoires in COVID-19. Patients from Seattle were sampled longitudinally, starting during active infection.

The sequenced sample was peripheral blood. V gene TRBV27 combines with J gene TRBJ1-1; 7 bases match TRBD1. The receptor's source is a woman between 65 and 79 years old with COVID-19, enrolled during active disease. The CDR3 loop reads CASRRQGNTEAFF. CDR3 DNA sequence: TGTGCCAGCAGACGACAGGGGAACACTGAAGCTTTCTTT.